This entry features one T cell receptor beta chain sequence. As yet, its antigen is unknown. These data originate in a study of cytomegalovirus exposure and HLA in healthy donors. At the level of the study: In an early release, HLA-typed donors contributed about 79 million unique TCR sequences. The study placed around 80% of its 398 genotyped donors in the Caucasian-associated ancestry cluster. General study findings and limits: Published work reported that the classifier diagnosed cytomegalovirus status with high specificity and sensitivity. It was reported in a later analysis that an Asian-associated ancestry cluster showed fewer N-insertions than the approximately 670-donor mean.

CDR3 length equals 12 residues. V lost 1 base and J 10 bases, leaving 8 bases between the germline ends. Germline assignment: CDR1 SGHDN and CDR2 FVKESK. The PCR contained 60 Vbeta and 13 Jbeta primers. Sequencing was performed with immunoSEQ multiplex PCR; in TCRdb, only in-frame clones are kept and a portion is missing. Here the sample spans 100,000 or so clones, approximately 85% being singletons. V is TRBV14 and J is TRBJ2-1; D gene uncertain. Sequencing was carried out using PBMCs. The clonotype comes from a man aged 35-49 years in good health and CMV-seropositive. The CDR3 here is CASSQGAIEQFF. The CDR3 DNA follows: TGTGCCAGCAGCCAAGGGGCAATCGAGCAGTTCTTC.